A single sample gave rise to the 2 T cell receptor beta chains below, sequenced in a study of blood T cell repertoires in COVID-19. Libraries were prepared by immunoSEQ multiplex PCR; TCRdb keeps only in-frame clonotypes and omits some of them. The table records 150,000 or so clones, about 89% of them present only once. Sequencing was carried out using peripheral blood. Receptors were obtained from a man in his fifties or sixties with acute or convalescent COVID-19.

To note about this clone: Other nucleotide sequences in the sample specify the same CDR3. The genes are TRBV19 and TRBJ2-7; 7 bases match TRBD1. V lost 2 bases, J lost 2 bases, and 0 bases stayed unmatched. The CDR3 loop spans 13 amino acids. Germline assignment: CDR1 LNHDA and CDR2 SQIVND (reference sequence). CDR3: CASSIQGAYEQYF. DNA for the CDR3: TGTGCCAGTAGTATACAGGGGGCCTACGAGCAGTACTTC.

Comments on this clone: The junction shows a germline mismatch at one end, possibly a read error. The J gene is TRBJ2-4, the V gene TRBV5-1, with 7 bases aligning to TRBD1. The CDR3 runs 11 residues. CDR1 and CDR2 (germline): SGHRS, YFSETQ. CDR3 loop: CASNTGDLGCF. The CDR3 bases are TGCGCCAGCAACACAGGGGACCTCGGATGCTTC.